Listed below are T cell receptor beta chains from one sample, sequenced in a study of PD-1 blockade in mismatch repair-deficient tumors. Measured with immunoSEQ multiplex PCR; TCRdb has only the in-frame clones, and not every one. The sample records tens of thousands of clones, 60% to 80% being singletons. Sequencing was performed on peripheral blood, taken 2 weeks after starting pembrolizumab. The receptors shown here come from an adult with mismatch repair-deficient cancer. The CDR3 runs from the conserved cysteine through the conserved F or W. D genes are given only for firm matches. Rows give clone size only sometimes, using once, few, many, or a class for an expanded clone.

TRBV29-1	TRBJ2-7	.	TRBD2	CSVGPSGSYEQYF	TGCAGCGTTGGGCCTAGCGGCTCCTACGAGCAGTACTTC
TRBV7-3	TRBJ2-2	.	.	CASSSYRAGELFF	TGTGCCAGCAGCTCGTACAGGGCCGGGGAGCTGTTTTTT
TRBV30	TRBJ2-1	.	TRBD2	CAWSPGLAGAGGQFF	TGTGCCTGGAGTCCTGGACTAGCGGGTGCGGGGGGGCAGTTCTTC
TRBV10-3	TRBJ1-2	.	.	CAIKATPEGGYTF	TGTGCCATCAAAGCGACCCCCGAGGGGGGCTACACCTTC
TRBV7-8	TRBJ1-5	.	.	CATTKIGNQPQHF	TGTGCCACCACCAAAATCGGCAATCAGCCCCAGCATTTT
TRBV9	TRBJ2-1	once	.	CASSVGSSYNEQFF	TGTGCCAGCAGCGTTGGGAGCTCCTACAATGAGCAGTTCTTC
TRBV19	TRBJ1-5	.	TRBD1	CASSLGQGIDQPQHF	TGTGCCAGTTCTTTGGGACAGGGAATTGATCAGCCCCAGCATTTT
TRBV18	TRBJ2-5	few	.	CASSTGRQETQYF	TGTGCCAGCTCGACAGGCCGACAAGAGACCCAGTACTTC
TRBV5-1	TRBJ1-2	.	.	CASKRGDNYGYTF	TGCGCCAGCAAACGTGGAGATAACTATGGCTACACCTTC
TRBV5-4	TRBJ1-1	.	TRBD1	CASSTQGANTEAFF	TGTGCCAGCAGTACACAGGGGGCCAACACTGAAGCTTTCTTT
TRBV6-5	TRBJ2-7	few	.	CASSPDRGSYEQYF	TGTGCCAGCAGCCCTGACCGGGGCTCCTACGAGCAGTACTTC
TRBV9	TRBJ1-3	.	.	CASSVFSGLSGNTIYF	TGTGCCAGCAGCGTATTTTCAGGACTCTCTGGAAACACCATATATTTT
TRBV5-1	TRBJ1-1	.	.	CASSLRVGTEAFF	TGCGCCAGCAGCCTCAGGGTCGGCACTGAAGCTTTCTTT
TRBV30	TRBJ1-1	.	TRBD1	CASDRGLKDTEAFF	TGTGCCTCAGACAGGGGGCTTAAGGACACTGAAGCTTTCTTT
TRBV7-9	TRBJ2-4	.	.	CASSLAWGIEDIQYF	TGTGCCAGCAGCTTAGCGTGGGGGATTGAGGACATTCAGTACTTC
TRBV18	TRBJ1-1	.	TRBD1	CASSPAQGEIGTEAFF	TGTGCCAGCTCACCCGCACAGGGGGAGATTGGCACTGAAGCTTTCTTT
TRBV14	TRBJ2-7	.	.	CASSQGWYEQYF	TGTGCCAGCAGCCAAGGCTGGTACGAGCAGTACTTC
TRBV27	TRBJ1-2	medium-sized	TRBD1	CASSYQGGGYGYTF	TGTGCCAGCAGCTACCAAGGGGGCGGCTATGGCTACACCTTC
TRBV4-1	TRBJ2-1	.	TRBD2	CASSKGLAGLGEQFF	TGCGCCAGCAGCAAAGGACTAGCGGGATTAGGTGAGCAGTTCTTC
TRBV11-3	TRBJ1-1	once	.	CASSLYGGTEAFF	TGTGCCAGCAGCCTATATGGCGGGACTGAAGCTTTCTTT
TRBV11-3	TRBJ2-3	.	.	CASSPPVGQGTDTQYF	TGTGCCAGCAGCCCCCCGGTCGGTCAGGGGACAGATACGCAGTATTTT
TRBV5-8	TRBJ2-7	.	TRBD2	CASSLLAGQYF	TGTGCCAGCAGCTTGTTAGCGGGGCAGTACTTC
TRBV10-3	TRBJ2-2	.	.	CAISESNSNTGELFF	TGTGCCATCAGTGAGTCCAACTCGAACACCGGGGAGCTGTTTTTT
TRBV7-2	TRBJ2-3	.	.	CASSLGHSTDTQYF	TGTGCCAGCAGCTTAGGGCATAGCACAGATACGCAGTATTTT
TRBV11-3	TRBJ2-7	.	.	CASSFDTRPFF	TGTGCCAGCAGCTTTGACACCAGACCTTTCTTC
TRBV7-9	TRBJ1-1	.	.	CASRRKGPNTEAFF	TGTGCCAGCAGGCGAAAAGGCCCGAACACTGAAGCTTTCTTT
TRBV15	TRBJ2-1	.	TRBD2	CATSRDLVASGSKNEQFF	TGTGCCACCAGCAGAGATTTAGTGGCTAGCGGGAGTAAAAATGAGCAGTTCTTC
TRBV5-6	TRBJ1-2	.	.	CASSFEGSGYGYTF	TGTGCCAGCAGCTTTGAGGGGTCGGGCTATGGCTACACCTTC